This T cell receptor beta chain was documented in a study of CD8+ T cells in alopecia areata. The study, taken as a whole, reports: Relative to mice, TCR sharing across patients was less clear, a difference possibly HLA-related.

Germline V gene data show CDR1 as SQVTM and CDR2 as ANQGSEA. V lost 8 bases, J lost 4 bases, and 2 bases stayed unmatched. The CDR3 runs 12 residues. Following extraction, RNA underwent reverse transcription to cDNA, which served as the sequencing template. Some clones are missing from TCRdb's copy, which holds only in-frame ones; the method was immunoSEQ multiplex PCR. Of 110,000 to 150,000 clones in the sample, roughly 58% are singletons; the top ten hold 35% to 40%. Concerning this clone itself: What it recognizes is unknown.

Sequenced: CD8+ T cells sorted from blood. The J gene is TRBJ2-3, the V gene TRBV29-1; 11 bases are shared with TRBD2. This TCR derives from a human donor in good health. CDR3 coding DNA: TGCAGCACACTAGCGGGAGCAGATACGCAGTATTTT. Translated: CSTLAGADTQYF.